These T cell receptor beta chains were read from a single sample in a study of blood T cells in healthy people across ages. TCRdb called the 5' RACE reads again in MiXCR, with one record for every CDR3 protein. Altogether about 1,600,000 distinct CDR3 sequences are present, 35% to 45% being singletons, with the ten largest covering roughly 7.9%. The sequencing sample was made of blood. These receptors were obtained from a woman younger than 30 in good health. Both conserved end residues are part of each CDR3. The D gene is left open where the match is weak. Expanded clones are given a class, and other clones once, few, many or no size at all.

TRBJ2-7,NA,TRBV11-1,NA,TGTGCCAGCAGCTTACTGGCCGTCTACGAGCAGTACTTC,CASSLLAVYEQYF
TRBJ2-7,NA,TRBV28,NA,TGTGCCAGCAGCCCTCCGGGAGACAACTACGAGCAGTACTTC,CASSPPGDNYEQYF
TRBJ2-3,NA,TRBV27,TRBD2,TGTGCCAGCAGACTAGAGCGGGAGCCCATATATACGCAGTATTTT,CASRLEREPIYTQYF
TRBJ1-1,NA,TRBV7-8,TRBD1,TGTGCCAGCGTAGTGGGGGGACAGGGTTACACTGAAGCTTTCTTT,CASVVGGQGYTEAFF
TRBJ2-3,few,TRBV6-5,TRBD1,TGTGCCAGCAGTTACGTGGCAGGGGGTTTAACAGATACGCAGTATTTT,CASSYVAGGLTDTQYF
TRBJ2-5,NA,TRBV20-1,NA,TGCAGTGCGCCCAAGGCACAAGAGACCCAGTACTTC,CSAPKAQETQYF
TRBJ2-1,NA,TRBV25-1,NA,TGCGCCAGCAGCGAGGGACTCGCTTCCTACAATGAGCAGTTCTTC,CASSEGLASYNEQFF
TRBJ2-4,NA,TRBV4-1,TRBD2,TGCGCCAGCCGGACTAGCGGGAACGATGAGCAGTACTTC,CASRTSGNDEQYF
TRBJ2-7,NA,TRBV9,NA,TGTGCCAGCAGCGTAGAAAAGGGGGACGGCTTACATCGGCTCGGGCAGTACTTC,CASSVEKGDGLHRLGQYF
TRBJ2-7,few,TRBV7-8,NA,TGTGCCAGCAGCTTACTCGAGACGGGCGAGCAGTACTTC,CASSLLETGEQYF
TRBJ1-6,few,TRBV7-9,NA,TGTGCCAGCAGCTTAGCGCCGTCGCGGAGCTCCTATAATTCACCCCTCCACTTT,CASSLAPSRSSYNSPLHF
TRBJ2-5,many,TRBV29-1,TRBD1,TGCAGCGTTTACAGGGGTGAGACCCAGTACTTC,CSVYRGETQYF
TRBJ1-5,NA,TRBV28,TRBD1,TGTGCCAGCAGAAGGATGACAGGGCCGACCCATCAGCCCCAGCATTTT,CASRRMTGPTHQPQHF
TRBJ2-3,NA,TRBV20-1,NA,TGCAGTGCTAGTAGCCTCTCGCGGGGACCCGGAGATACGCAGTATTTT,CSASSLSRGPGDTQYF
TRBJ2-1,few,TRBV6-1,NA,TGTGCCAGCAGTGAAGGGCAGGGTAATGAGCAGTTCTTC,CASSEGQGNEQFF
TRBJ2-5,few,TRBV5-1,TRBD2,TGCGCCAGCAGCTGGGGGACTAGCGGGAAAGTCGGCGAGACCCAGTACTTC,CASSWGTSGKVGETQYF
TRBJ1-6,few,TRBV15,NA,TGTGCCACCAGCAGAGAGCTTGCCAGGAGCTCCTATAATTCACCCCTCCACTTT,CATSRELARSSYNSPLHF
TRBJ2-5,few,TRBV6-2/TRBV6-3,NA,TGTGCCAGCAGTTACGGTACGGAAGAGACCCAGTACTTC,CASSYGTEETQYF
TRBJ2-3,few,TRBV12-3/TRBV12-4,NA,TGTGCCAGCAGTTTAAGGGGTTCGGGTACGCAGTATTTT,CASSLRGSGTQYF
TRBJ1-5,NA,TRBV25-1,TRBD1,TGTGCCAGCCGAGGACAGGGGGGTCAGCCCCAGCATTTT,CASRGQGGQPQHF
TRBJ2-1,NA,TRBV2,TRBD2,TGTGCCAGCAGGAAATATGCGGGGGTGAACAATGAGCAGTTCTTC,CASRKYAGVNNEQFF
TRBJ2-4,NA,TRBV4-1,NA,TGCGCCAGCAGCCACCAAGCAGGGGGGGAGCAGTACTTC,CASSHQAGGEQYF
TRBJ2-7,NA,TRBV2,NA,TGTGCCACCCGGCGGGACTACGAGCAGTACTTC,CATRRDYEQYF
TRBJ2-7,few,TRBV7-9,TRBD2,TGTGCCAGCAGCAACCCTAGCGGGGGCTACGAGCAGTACTTC,CASSNPSGGYEQYF
TRBJ1-2,NA,TRBV4-2,NA,TGTGCCAGCAGCCAAGATCGGGGGGGGCCGTGGGGCTACACCTTC,CASSQDRGGPWGYTF
TRBJ1-1,NA,TRBV7-8,NA,TGTGCCAGCAGCTGCATCCCCAGGGTGCGGAACACTGAAGCTTTCTTT,CASSCIPRVRNTEAFF
TRBJ2-7,few,TRBV7-2,NA,TGTGCCAGCAGCTTAGGGGATCTCCCCTACGAGCAGTACTTC,CASSLGDLPYEQYF
TRBJ1-6,NA,TRBV7-9,NA,TGTGCCAGCAGCTTAAGTAGTTGGGGGAATTCACCCCTCCACTTT,CASSLSSWGNSPLHF
TRBJ1-1,NA,TRBV5-1,TRBD1,TGCGCCAGCAGCGAGGGGACAGGGAACACTGAAGCTTTCTTT,CASSEGTGNTEAFF
TRBJ2-3,few,TRBV5-1,TRBD2,TGCGCCAGCAGGGTGACTAGCGGGGGGACTAGCACAGATACGCAGTATTTT,CASRVTSGGTSTDTQYF
TRBJ2-2,few,TRBV7-9,TRBD2,TGTGCCAGCAGCTTAGCGGGCGGGGGAACTTCCACCGGGGAGCTGTTTTTT,CASSLAGGGTSTGELFF
TRBJ2-5,NA,TRBV7-9,TRBD1,TGTGCCAGCAGCTTTCAGGGGGCAATCCGAGAGACCCAGTACTTC,CASSFQGAIRETQYF
TRBJ1-2,NA,TRBV11-2,NA,TGTGCCAGCAGCTTAGTTACGGAAGGCTACACCTTC,CASSLVTEGYTF
TRBJ1-2,once,TRBV4-1,NA,TGCGCCAGCAGCCAAGGACTCGAGGGGCCCTATGGCTACACCTTC,CASSQGLEGPYGYTF
TRBJ2-1,NA,TRBV3-1,TRBD1,TGTGCCAGCAGCCACGGGACAGGGGGACTCAATAAGCAGTTCTTC,CASSHGTGGLNKQFF
TRBJ2-7,many,TRBV29-1,NA,TGCAGCGTACCCACGGACAAGGGGGTGTACGAGCAGTACTTC,CSVPTDKGVYEQYF
TRBJ1-2,few,TRBV20-1,NA,TGCAGTGCTAGAATACAAGAGGATAACTATGGCTACACCTTC,CSARIQEDNYGYTF
TRBJ2-3,few,TRBV10-3,NA,TGTGCCATCAGTGAAGAAACGACGGGACTCCGGTGGGCAGATACGCAGTATTTT,CAISEETTGLRWADTQYF
TRBJ1-5,NA,TRBV28,NA,TGTGCCAGCAGTTTATTGAGTAGGGTTAATCAGCCCCAGCATTTT,CASSLLSRVNQPQHF
TRBJ1-6,few,TRBV10-3,TRBD1,TGTGCCATCAGGGGGACAGGGGGGAATTCACCCCTCCACTTT,CAIRGTGGNSPLHF
TRBJ2-3,NA,TRBV20-1,NA,TGCGGGGGAGAGCCGGGGAATCAAAATACGCAGTATTTT,CGGEPGNQNTQYF
TRBJ2-7,few,TRBV18,TRBD1,TGTGCCAGCTCACCAAATGTGGGACAGGGGCGCAACGAGCAGTACTTC,CASSPNVGQGRNEQYF
TRBJ2-7,NA,TRBV6-2/TRBV6-3,NA,TGTGCCAGCAGTTACTCACCACCCGAGGTCTACGAGCAGTACTTC,CASSYSPPEVYEQYF
TRBJ2-7,few,TRBV6-5,NA,TGTGCCAGCAGTTACTCGAACCCCCTCTCCTACGAGCAGTACTTC,CASSYSNPLSYEQYF
TRBJ1-2,NA,TRBV15,TRBD1,TGTGCCACCAGCGTCAAGGGGACAGGGAGCTATGGCTACACCTTC,CATSVKGTGSYGYTF
TRBJ2-3,NA,TRBV4-1,NA,TGCGCCAGCACCATTAGCCGGTGGTCAGATACGCAGTATTTT,CASTISRWSDTQYF
TRBJ1-6,NA,TRBV10-3,TRBD1,TGTGCCATCAGTTATTCCGGACAGGGCAATTCACCCCTCCACTTT,CAISYSGQGNSPLHF
TRBJ2-2,NA,TRBV10-3,NA,TGTGCCATCAGTGTGGGGCTTAAAACCGGGGAGCTGTTTTTT,CAISVGLKTGELFF
TRBJ2-3,many,TRBV6-6,TRBD2,TGTGCCAGCAGCCCTAGCGGGGCAGATACGCAGTATTTT,CASSPSGADTQYF
TRBJ1-2,few,TRBV28,NA,TGTGCCAGCAGTCCAGGGGGCTACACCTTC,CASSPGGYTF
TRBJ2-1,few,TRBV6-2/TRBV6-3,TRBD2,TGTGCCAGCAGTTGGGACTACTACAATGAGCAGTTCTTC,CASSWDYYNEQFF
TRBJ2-3,few,TRBV7-6,NA,TGTGCCAGCAGCGCCGCGCTATTCACAGATACGCAGTATTTT,CASSAALFTDTQYF
TRBJ2-7,NA,TRBV27,TRBD1,TGTGCCAGCAGGACGACAGGGGACCTCTACGAGCAGTACTTC,CASRTTGDLYEQYF
TRBJ2-4,few,TRBV29-1,NA,TGCAGCGTTGTTGGGGTAGCCAAAAACATTCAGTACTTC,CSVVGVAKNIQYF
TRBJ2-7,few,TRBV7-2,TRBD1,TGTGCCAGCAGCTTATATTCCGGGACAGATCTTTACGAGCAGTACTTC,CASSLYSGTDLYEQYF
TRBJ2-3,NA,TRBV20-1,NA,TGCAGTGCCCACCTAGGGGCGCAGTATTTT,CSAHLGAQYF